Each of the 19 T cell receptor beta chains below was sequenced from the same sample in a study of control samples from healthy donors and cancer patients (dated by TCRdb to about 2020). Library method: the immunoSEQ multiplex PCR assay. TCRdb obtained this table from immuneACCESS and retained in-frame rearrangements with V and J assigned. These tables miss some clones; where compared with another copy, unresolved V genes account for less than half of the shortfall, and the remainder is unexplained. The sample yields 20,000 to 30,000 clones; roughly 80% were counted once. The top ten clones comprise less than 30% of the sample. Source material: PBMCs. These receptors all come from a man between 60 and 70 years old with colorectal cancer.

The rearrangement joins TRBV5-1 to TRBJ1-4; the match to TRBD1 covers 8 bases. Germline V gene sequence: CDR1 SGHRS, CDR2 YFSETQ. J was trimmed by 7 bases and V by 5 bases; bases with no gene match: 10. This CDR3 region has 15 residues. The CDR3 DNA sequence: TGCGCCAGCAGTTTCGGACAGGGCAAGGCTGAAAAACTGTTTTTT. Protein sequence: CASSFGQGKAEKLFF.

In this sample, this clone turned up a few times. The gene calls are TRBV11-2 and TRBJ2-2, with D perhaps matching TRBD1 or TRBD2 (5 bases each). V was clipped by 3 bases and J by 6 bases, with 14 bases between them. The CDR3 runs 15 residues. Germline assignment: CDR1 SGHAT and CDR2 FQNNGV. The CDR3 bases are TGTGCCAGCAGCTTTAACCCAGGGACCCCCGGGGAGCTGTTTTTT. Translation gives CASSFNPGTPGELFF.

This clone was detected once. V gene TRBV23-1 combines with J gene TRBJ2-2; 11 bases agree with TRBD2. TRBV23-1 is an ORF, with its function uncertain. The CDR3 spans 17 residues. The junction had 7 bases not matched to a gene; V was cut back by 7 bases and J by 0 bases. CDR3 region: CASNPRTSGSNTGELFF. DNA for the CDR3: TGCGCCAGCAACCCACGGACTAGCGGGTCGAACACCGGGGAGCTGTTTTTT.

This clone was seen once. V gene TRBV7-9 combines with J gene TRBJ1-2; 10 nucleotides line up with TRBD1. The CDR3 has 14 residues. CDR1 and CDR2 from the germline V gene are SEHNR and FQNEAQ (reference sequence). Trimming took 5 bases from V and 4 from J; bases not matched to a gene: 4. CDR3 sequence: CASSGQGEGYGYTF. DNA of the CDR3: TGTGCCAGCAGCGGACAGGGGGAGGGCTATGGCTACACCTTC. Using reference TRBV7-9 and TRBJ1-2 for the parts outside the CDR3, the full variable domain is DTGVSQNPRHKITKRGQNVTFRCDPISEHNRLYWYRQTLGQGPEFLTYFQNEAQLEKSRLLSDRFSAERPKGSFSTLEIQRTEQGDSAMYLCASSGQGEGYGYTFGSGTRLTVV.

This clone was counted only a few times. V gene TRBV11-2 combines with J gene TRBJ1-1; perhaps TRBD1 as D (5 bases). The germline V gene encodes CDR1 SGHAT and CDR2 FQNNGV. V was pared by 5 bases and J by 5 bases, with 21 bases between. This CDR3 has 16 amino acids. Here the CDR3 reads CASSPLAGLAGTEAFF. As DNA, the CDR3 is TGTGCCAGCAGCCCCCTGGCAGGTTTAGCAGGGACTGAAGCTTTCTTT. Full variable domain (missing parts from reference TRBV11-2 and TRBJ1-1): EAGVAQSPRYKIIEKRQSVAFWCNPISGHATLYWYQQILGQGPKLLIQFQNNGVVDDSQLPKDRFSAERLKGVDSTLKIQPAKLEDSAVYLCASSPLAGLAGTEAFFGQGTRLTVV.

This chain uses TRBV25-1 with TRBJ2-1, with TRBD1 matching over 9 bases. Germline assignment: CDR1 MGHDK and CDR2 SYGVNS. The CDR3 loop spans 15 amino acids. V lost 4 bases to trimming and J lost 5 bases; unmatched junction nucleotides: 6. The CDR3 protein is CASSGDREVHNEQFF. CDR3 coding DNA: TGTGCCAGCAGTGGGGACAGGGAGGTGCACAATGAGCAGTTCTTC.

The rearrangement joins TRBV4-1 to TRBJ2-1; a weak D match, TRBD1 (7 bases). Trimming took off 3 bases at V and 8 bases at J, with 20 bases between the two ends. Germline CDR1 is MGHRA and CDR2 is YSYEKL. The CDR3 has 16 amino acids. CDR3 DNA sequence: TGCGCCAGCAGCCAGGAGGGACAGATAACATCCCATGAGCAGTTCTTC. It is translated as CASSQEGQITSHEQFF.

The rearrangement uses TRBV5-1 and TRBJ1-1, with a possible D match to TRBD1 (6 bases). Per germline, CDR1 SGHRS and CDR2 YFSETQ. The CDR3 loop spans 15 amino acids. V was shortened by 0 bases and J by 5 bases, with 14 bases between the two germline ends. The CDR3 DNA is TGCGCCAGCAGCTTGGCCGGGGGCATGGGGACTGAAGCTTTCTTT. Translated: CASSLAGGMGTEAFF.

J is TRBJ1-1 and V is TRBV6-2 or TRBV6-3; no clear D. Germline V gives CDR1 MNHEY, CDR2 SVGEGT. The V gene lost 6 bases and the J gene lost 1 base, with 15 bases spanning the gap. CDR3 size: 15 residues. CDR3 nucleotide sequence: TGTGCCAGCAGCCCCAAAACTCCCCGGAACACTGAAGCTTTCTTT. Translated, it gives CASSPKTPRNTEAFF.

This sequence joins TRBV6-4 and TRBJ2-3; TRBD2 matches at 10 bases. Germline assignment: CDR1 MRHNA and CDR2 SNTAGT. This CDR3 spans 17 amino acids. J lost 1 base, V lost 0 bases, and 4 bases had no gene match. This chain's CDR3 is CASSDSTSGGGTDTQYF. Written as DNA, the CDR3 is TGTGCCAGCAGTGACTCGACCAGCGGGGGGGGCACAGATACGCAGTATTTT.

This chain connects TRBV30 to TRBJ2-3; tentatively, D is TRBD1 or TRBD2 (6 bases each). The germline V gene has CDR1 GTSNPN and CDR2 SVGIG (reference sequence). This CDR3 is 14 amino acids long. CDR3 residues: CAYGRGLGADTQYF. CDR3 sequence (DNA): TGTGCGTACGGTCGGGGGCTCGGGGCAGATACGCAGTATTTT.

The CDR3 loop is CACLSASGNTIYF. CDR3 nucleotides: TGTGCCTGTCTTAGCGCCTCTGGAAACACCATATATTTT. The chain employs TRBV6-5 and TRBJ1-3; no clear D gene. The CDR3 is 13 amino acids. Trimming left V 11 bases short and J 0 bases short, with 11 bases between. Germline values: CDR1 MNHEY, CDR2 SVGAGI.

The chain is built from TRBV4-2 and TRBJ2-3, with unresolved D. Germline lookup yields CDR1 LGHNA and CDR2 YNFKEQ. There are 12 residues in the CDR3. V lost 0 bases and J lost 6, with 4 bases in between. CDR3 sequence (DNA): TGTGCCAGCAGCCAAGAGCGGGATACGCAGTATTTT. This translates into CASSQERDTQYF.

The chain combines TRBV4-1 with TRBJ1-2; no clear D gene. Between the trimmed V and J ends, which lost 1 base and 2 bases, there was a span of 11 bases. The CDR3 covers 15 residues. In germline, CDR1 is MGHRA, CDR2 YSYEKL. CDR3 residues: CASSQGQVGNYGYTF. In nucleotides, the CDR3 is TGCGCCAGCAGCCAAGGGCAGGTCGGAAACTATGGCTACACCTTC.

V usage is TRBV7-2 and J usage is TRBJ2-7; 7 nucleotides agree with TRBD2. Trimming removed 5 bases from V and 0 bases from J; junction bases left unmatched: 10. Looked up from germline, CDR1 is SGHTA and CDR2 is FQGNSA. CDR3 length equals 16 residues. DNA for the CDR3: TGTGCCAGCAGCCGCGCCCCTAGCGGTAGCTCCTACGAGCAGTACTTC. Protein sequence: CASSRAPSGSSYEQYF.

The chain is built from TRBV6-5 and TRBJ1-1, with TRBD1 as a possible D gene (5 bases). Between the trimmed V and J ends, which lost 2 bases and 1 base, there was a span of 11 bases. Germline CDR1 reads MNHEY; CDR2 reads SVGAGI. This CDR3 has 15 residues. This CDR3 is CASSYPTGPNTEAFF. In DNA, the CDR3 is TGTGCCAGCAGTTACCCCACAGGACCGAACACTGAAGCTTTCTTT.

This sequence joins TRBV12-3 or TRBV12-4 and TRBJ2-1; 11 positions match TRBD2. The J segment lost 5 bases and the V segment lost 6 bases, leaving 0 bases of the junction unmatched. The CDR3 has 13 residues. The CDR3 here is CASRLAGDNEQFF. CDR3 DNA sequence: TGTGCCAGCAGACTAGCGGGGGACAATGAGCAGTTCTTC.

CDR3 sequence reads: CASSQDQLAEQFF. The CDR3 DNA is TGCGCCAGCAGCCAAGATCAACTGGCCGAGCAGTTCTTC. V gene TRBV4-3 combines with J gene TRBJ2-1; D remains ambiguous. The CDR3 extends over 13 amino acids. CDR1 LGHNA and CDR2 YSLEER come from the germline V gene. V lost 0 bases and J 10 bases, leaving 10 bases between the germline ends.

The chain is built from TRBV5-4 and TRBJ1-1, with D perhaps TRBD1 (5 bases). This CDR3 has 14 residues. The ends were cut back, 4 bases at V and 0 bases at J, with 10 bases in the middle. CDR1 is SGHNT and CDR2 is YYREEE in the germline V gene (reference sequence). CDR3 amino acids: CASSIGTMNTEAFF. The CDR3 DNA sequence: TGTGCCAGCAGCATAGGGACGATGAACACTGAAGCTTTCTTT.